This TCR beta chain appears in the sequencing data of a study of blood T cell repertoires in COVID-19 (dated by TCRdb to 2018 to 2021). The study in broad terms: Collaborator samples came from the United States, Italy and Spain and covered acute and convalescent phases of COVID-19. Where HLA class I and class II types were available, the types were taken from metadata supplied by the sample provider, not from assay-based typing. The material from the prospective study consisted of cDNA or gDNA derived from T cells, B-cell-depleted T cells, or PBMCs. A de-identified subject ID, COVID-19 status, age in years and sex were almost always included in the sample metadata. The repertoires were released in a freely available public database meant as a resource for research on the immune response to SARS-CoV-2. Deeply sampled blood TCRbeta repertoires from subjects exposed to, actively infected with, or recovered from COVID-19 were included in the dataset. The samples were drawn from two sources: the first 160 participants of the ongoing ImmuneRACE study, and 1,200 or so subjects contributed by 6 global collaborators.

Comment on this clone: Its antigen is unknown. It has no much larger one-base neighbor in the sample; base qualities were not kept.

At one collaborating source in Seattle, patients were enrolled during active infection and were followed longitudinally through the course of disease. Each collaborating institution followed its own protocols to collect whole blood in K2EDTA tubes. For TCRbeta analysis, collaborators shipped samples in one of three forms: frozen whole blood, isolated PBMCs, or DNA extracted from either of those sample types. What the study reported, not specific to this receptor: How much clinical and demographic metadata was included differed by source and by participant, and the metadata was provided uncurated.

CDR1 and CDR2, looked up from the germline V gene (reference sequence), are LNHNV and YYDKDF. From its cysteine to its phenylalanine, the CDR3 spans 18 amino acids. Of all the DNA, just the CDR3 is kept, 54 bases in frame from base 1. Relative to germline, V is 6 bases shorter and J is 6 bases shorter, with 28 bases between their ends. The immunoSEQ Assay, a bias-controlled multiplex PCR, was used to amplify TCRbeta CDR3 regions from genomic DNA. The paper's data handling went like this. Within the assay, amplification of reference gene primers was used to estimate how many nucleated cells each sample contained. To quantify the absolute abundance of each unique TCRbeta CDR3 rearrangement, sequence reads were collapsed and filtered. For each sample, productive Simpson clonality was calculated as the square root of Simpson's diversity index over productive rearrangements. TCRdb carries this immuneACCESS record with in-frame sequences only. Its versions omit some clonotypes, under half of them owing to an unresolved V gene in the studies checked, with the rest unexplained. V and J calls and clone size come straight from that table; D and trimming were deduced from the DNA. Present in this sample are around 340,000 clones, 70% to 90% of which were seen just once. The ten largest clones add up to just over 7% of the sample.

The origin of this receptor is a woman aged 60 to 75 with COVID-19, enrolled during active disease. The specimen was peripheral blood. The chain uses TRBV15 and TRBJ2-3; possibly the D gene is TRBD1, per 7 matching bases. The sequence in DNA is TGTGCCACCAGGCGGAGGGGGCTGACAGAAGAGCTTGGGGATACGCAGTATTTT. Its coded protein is CATRRRGLTEELGDTQYF. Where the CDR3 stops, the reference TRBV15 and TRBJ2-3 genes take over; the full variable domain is DAMVIQNPRYQVTQFGKPVTLSCSQTLNHNVMYWYQQKSSQAPKLLFHYYDKDFNNEADTPDNFQSRRPNTSFCFLDIRSPGLGDTAMYLCATRRRGLTEELGDTQYFGPGTRLTVL.